Reported below is one TCR beta chain. The antigen remains unidentified. Described treatment: approximately 18 received Ad26.COV2.S at low or high dose, single or two shots; a few received placebo; per-sample allocation not given. Each sample was drawn 63 days after the first injection (of vaccine or placebo). This entry belongs to a study of Ad26.COV2.S vaccination and SARS-CoV-2 variants. The study, taken as a whole, reports: The authors reported substantial breadth in spike-specific CD8+ and CD4+ T cell responses after vaccination.

The ends lost 4 bases at V and 5 bases at J; junction bases unmatched: 5. Germline V lookup: CDR1 LNHDA, CDR2 SQIVND (reference sequence). CDR3 length: 14 residues. Sequencing was performed with immunoSEQ multiplex PCR; in TCRdb, only in-frame clones are kept and a portion is missing. Of a few hundred thousand clones listed, around 82% are singletons. The J gene is TRBJ2-1, the V gene TRBV19; 7 positions agree with TRBD2. The receptor comes from a person aged 18 to 59 who received the Ad26.COV2.S COVID-19 vaccine or a placebo. The sequencing here drew on peripheral blood, taken in a trial of Ad26.COV2.S vaccine versus placebo. The CDR3 sequence: CASSSGRTHNEQFF. CDR3 coding DNA: TGTGCCAGTAGTAGCGGGAGAACCCACAATGAGCAGTTCTTC.